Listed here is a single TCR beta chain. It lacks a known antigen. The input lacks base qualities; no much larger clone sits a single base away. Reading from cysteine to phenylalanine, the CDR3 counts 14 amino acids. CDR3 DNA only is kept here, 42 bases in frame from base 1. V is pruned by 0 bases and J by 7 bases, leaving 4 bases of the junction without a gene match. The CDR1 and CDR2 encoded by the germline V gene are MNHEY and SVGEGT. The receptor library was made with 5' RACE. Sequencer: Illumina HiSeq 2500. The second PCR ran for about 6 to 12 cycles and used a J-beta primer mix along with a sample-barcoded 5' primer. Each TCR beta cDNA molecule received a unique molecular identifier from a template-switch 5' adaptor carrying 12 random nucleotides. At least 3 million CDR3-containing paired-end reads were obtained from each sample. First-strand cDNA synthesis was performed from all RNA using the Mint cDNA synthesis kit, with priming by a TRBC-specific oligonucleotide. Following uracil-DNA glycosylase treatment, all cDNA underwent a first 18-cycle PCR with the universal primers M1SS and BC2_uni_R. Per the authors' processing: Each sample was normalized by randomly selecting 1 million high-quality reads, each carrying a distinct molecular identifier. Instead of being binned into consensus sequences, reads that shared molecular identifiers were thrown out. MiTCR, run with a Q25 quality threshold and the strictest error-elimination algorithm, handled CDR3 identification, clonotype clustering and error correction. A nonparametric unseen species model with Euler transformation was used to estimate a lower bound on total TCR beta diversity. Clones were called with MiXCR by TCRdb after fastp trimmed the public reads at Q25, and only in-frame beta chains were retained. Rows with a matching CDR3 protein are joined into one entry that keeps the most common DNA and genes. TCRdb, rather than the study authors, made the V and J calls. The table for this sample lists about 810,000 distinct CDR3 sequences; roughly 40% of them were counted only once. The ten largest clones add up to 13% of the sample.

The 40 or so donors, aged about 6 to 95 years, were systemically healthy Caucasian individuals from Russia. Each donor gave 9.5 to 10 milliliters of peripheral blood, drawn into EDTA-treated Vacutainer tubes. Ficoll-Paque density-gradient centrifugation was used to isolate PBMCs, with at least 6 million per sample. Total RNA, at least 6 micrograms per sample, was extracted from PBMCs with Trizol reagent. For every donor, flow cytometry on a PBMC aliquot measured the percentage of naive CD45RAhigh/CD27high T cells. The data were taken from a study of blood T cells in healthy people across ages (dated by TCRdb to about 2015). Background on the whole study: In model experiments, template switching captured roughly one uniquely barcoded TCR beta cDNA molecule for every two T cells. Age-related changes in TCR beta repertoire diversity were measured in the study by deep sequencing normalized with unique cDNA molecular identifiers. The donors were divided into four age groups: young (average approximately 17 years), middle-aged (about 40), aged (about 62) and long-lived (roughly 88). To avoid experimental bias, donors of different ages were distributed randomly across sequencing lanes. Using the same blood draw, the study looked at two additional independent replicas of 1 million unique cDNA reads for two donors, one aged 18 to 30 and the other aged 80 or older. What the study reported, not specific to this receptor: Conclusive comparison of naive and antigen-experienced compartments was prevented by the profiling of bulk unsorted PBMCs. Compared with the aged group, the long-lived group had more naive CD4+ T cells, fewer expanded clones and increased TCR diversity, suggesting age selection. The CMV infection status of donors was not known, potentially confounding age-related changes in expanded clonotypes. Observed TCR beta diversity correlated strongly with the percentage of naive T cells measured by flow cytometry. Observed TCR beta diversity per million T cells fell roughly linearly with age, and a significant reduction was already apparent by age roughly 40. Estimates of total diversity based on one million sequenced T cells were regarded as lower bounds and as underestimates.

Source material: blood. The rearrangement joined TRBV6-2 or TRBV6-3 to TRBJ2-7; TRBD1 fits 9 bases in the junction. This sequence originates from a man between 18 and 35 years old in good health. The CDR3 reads CASSYSGQGAEQYF. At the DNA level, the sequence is TGTGCCAGCAGTTACTCGGGACAGGGAGCGGAGCAGTACTTC.